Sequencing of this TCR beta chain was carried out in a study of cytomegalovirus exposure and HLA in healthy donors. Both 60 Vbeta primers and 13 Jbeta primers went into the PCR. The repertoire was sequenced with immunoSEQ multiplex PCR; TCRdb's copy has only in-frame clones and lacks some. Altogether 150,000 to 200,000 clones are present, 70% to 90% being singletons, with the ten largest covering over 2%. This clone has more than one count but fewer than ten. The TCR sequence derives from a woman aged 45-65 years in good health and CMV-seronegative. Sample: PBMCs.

DNA of the CDR3: TGCGCCAGCAGGGCCGGGACAGATGGTTTCTTC. Translated, it gives CASRAGTDGFF. This chain connects TRBV5-1 to TRBJ2-1; 7 bases match TRBD1. Germline lookup yields CDR1 SGHRS and CDR2 YFSETQ. The CDR3 loop spans 11 amino acids. The junction had 9 bases not matched to a gene; V was cut back by 5 bases and J by 16 bases.